This is a list of T cell receptor beta chains from one sample in a study of blood T cell repertoires in COVID-19. The table came from immunoSEQ multiplex PCR; TCRdb's copy has only in-frame clones and leaves some out. The sample lists over 300,000 clones; 70% to 90% were seen once. The material sequenced was peripheral blood. Source of these receptors: a human donor in a cohort sampled during active COVID-19. CDR3s include the opening cysteine and the closing phenylalanine or tryptophan. Fields, in order: V gene, clone size, J gene, D gene, CDR3 protein, CDR3 DNA. The D gene is left open where the match is weak. The size of a clone is reported for some rows only, either as once, few or many, or as a class for expanded clones.

TRBV4-1	.	TRBJ2-3	.	CASSPQPQGLSLNTQYF	TGCGCCAGCAGCCCTCAACCGCAGGGACTCTCGTTGAATACGCAGTATTTT
TRBV12-3/TRBV12-4	.	TRBJ1-1	.	CASSFQGNTEAFF	TGTGCCAGCAGTTTCCAGGGGAACACTGAAGCTTTCTTT
TRBV10-3	.	TRBJ2-2	.	CASFLGALDTGELFF	TGTGCCAGCTTTTTGGGGGCACTCGACACCGGGGAGCTGTTTTTT
TRBV30	few	TRBJ1-6	.	CAWTEGRHQISPLHF	TGTGCCTGGACCGAGGGCAGGCATCAAATTTCCCCCCTCCACTTT
TRBV9	once	TRBJ2-2	TRBD2	CASTTASGGRTGELFF	TGTGCCAGCACCACGGCGAGCGGGGGGAGAACCGGGGAGCTGTTTTTT
TRBV5-4	.	TRBJ2-1	TRBD2	CASSLSIGTSRLAYNEQFF	TGTGCCAGCAGCTTGTCCATTGGGACGTCCCGACTAGCGTACAATGAGCAGTTCTTC
TRBV2	.	TRBJ1-2	TRBD1	CASIKLDRDGYGYTF	TGTGCCAGCATCAAGCTAGACAGGGATGGCTATGGCTACACCTTC
TRBV9	.	TRBJ2-1	TRBD1	CASSERTGLYNEQFF	TGTGCCAGCAGCGAGCGGACAGGGTTATACAATGAGCAGTTCTTC
TRBV24-1	.	TRBJ2-7	.	CATSDPTQGTYEQYF	TGTGCCACCAGTGATCCCACTCAGGGGACCTACGAGCAGTACTTC
TRBV6-5	.	TRBJ1-5	.	CASSDSFLGGQPQHF	TGTGCCAGCAGTGACTCGTTCTTGGGGGGTCAGCCCCAGCATTTT
TRBV5-5	.	TRBJ2-1	.	CASSYINRLNNEQFF	TGTGCCAGCAGCTACATCAATCGCTTGAACAATGAGCAGTTCTTC
TRBV6-5	.	TRBJ1-1	TRBD1	CASSYSGTGITEAFF	TGTGCCAGCAGTTACTCGGGGACAGGGATTACTGAAGCTTTCTTT
TRBV19	.	TRBJ2-4	.	CASSIGRDKPSKNIQYF	TGTGCCAGTAGTATTGGCCGGGACAAGCCCTCCAAAAACATTCAGTACTTC
TRBV12-3/TRBV12-4	.	TRBJ1-1	.	CASSLMAGEAFF	TGTGCCAGCAGTTTGATGGCAGGAGAAGCTTTCTTT
TRBV10-3	.	TRBJ2-7	.	CAIRRVGGAGSYEQYF	TGTGCCATCAGAAGGGTTGGAGGGGCAGGCTCCTACGAGCAGTACTTC
TRBV2	.	TRBJ2-3	TRBD2	CASSETGLAGPTDTQYF	TGTGCCAGCAGTGAAACGGGACTAGCGGGGCCCACAGATACGCAGTATTTT
TRBV11-2	.	TRBJ2-1	TRBD2	CASSLGAGGLNEQFF	TGTGCCAGCAGCTTAGGAGCGGGGGGACTCAATGAGCAGTTCTTC
TRBV6-2/TRBV6-3	.	TRBJ2-3	.	CASSHLSLYTQYF	TGTGCCAGCAGCCACTTGAGCCTGTATACGCAGTATTTT
TRBV27	.	TRBJ2-1	.	CASSLRGGAYNEQFF	TGTGCCAGCAGTTTAAGAGGGGGGGCCTACAATGAGCAGTTCTTC
TRBV27	.	TRBJ1-5	.	CASSEGGVDREPQHF	TGTGCCAGCAGCGAAGGGGGTGTCGATAGGGAGCCCCAGCATTTT
TRBV6-5	.	TRBJ2-3	.	CASGSYGATDTQYF	TGTGCCAGCGGCTCCTATGGGGCCACAGATACGCAGTATTTT
TRBV11-2	.	TRBJ1-2	.	CASRNREAGYTF	TGTGCCAGCAGGAACAGGGAAGCCGGCTACACCTTC
TRBV24-1	.	TRBJ2-2	TRBD1	CATSDLPRDRSNTGELFF	TGTGCCACCAGTGATTTGCCCAGGGACAGGAGTAACACCGGGGAGCTGTTTTTT
TRBV6-1	.	TRBJ2-6	TRBD1	CASGDRVSGANVLTF	TGTGCCAGCGGTGACAGGGTCTCTGGGGCCAACGTCCTGACTTTC
TRBV5-1	.	TRBJ1-1	.	CASSLETEDEAFF	TGCGCCAGCAGCTTGGAGACGGAGGATGAAGCTTTCTTT
TRBV15	.	TRBJ1-6	.	CATSRDGRENSPLHF	TGTGCCACCAGCAGGGACGGACGGGAAAATTCACCCCTCCACTTT
TRBV19	.	TRBJ1-1	TRBD1	CASYKGTAGSTEAFF	TGTGCCAGTTATAAGGGGACAGCCGGAAGCACTGAAGCTTTCTTT
TRBV7-9	.	TRBJ1-1	.	CASSSEDTLNTEAFF	TGTGCCAGCAGCTCCGAGGACACCCTGAACACTGAAGCTTTCTTT
TRBV28	many	TRBJ1-4	.	CASSSQVPQGKLFF	TGTGCCAGCAGCTCACAGGTCCCCCAGGGAAAACTGTTTTTT
TRBV6-5	.	TRBJ2-2	.	CASSYSQTGELFF	TGTGCCAGCAGTTACTCTCAGACCGGGGAGCTGTTTTTT
TRBV19	.	TRBJ1-5	.	CASSIGSRTGQPQHF	TGTGCCAGTAGTATAGGGTCCCGAACCGGTCAGCCCCAGCATTTT
TRBV3-1/TRBV3-2	.	TRBJ2-7	.	CASSHPSTVYEQYF	TGTGCCAGCAGCCACCCCTCGACAGTTTACGAGCAGTACTTC
TRBV5-6	.	TRBJ1-5	TRBD1	CASSSGTGDWRNQPQHF	TGTGCCAGCAGCTCCGGGACAGGGGATTGGAGAAATCAGCCCCAGCATTTT
TRBV5-4	.	TRBJ1-1	.	CASSFDTFPEAFF	TGTGCCAGCAGCTTTGACACATTCCCCGAAGCTTTCTTT
TRBV19	.	TRBJ1-1	TRBD1	CASSTADRVGEAFF	TGTGCCAGTAGTACCGCCGACAGGGTAGGAGAAGCTTTCTTT
TRBV6-6	.	TRBJ2-7	.	CASTPKLSYEQYF	TGTGCCAGCACTCCCAAACTATCCTACGAGCAGTACTTC
TRBV30	.	TRBJ1-5	TRBD1	CAWSPRDRGSNQPQHF	TGTGCCTGGAGTCCCCGGGACAGGGGAAGCAATCAGCCCCAGCATTTT
TRBV6-5	.	TRBJ1-6	TRBD1	CASRFLDRGNSPLHF	TGTGCCAGCCGTTTTTTAGACAGGGGTAATTCACCCCTCCACTTT
TRBV5-6	.	TRBJ1-4	TRBD1	CASSQQGATNEKLFF	TGTGCCAGCAGCCAGCAGGGGGCAACTAATGAAAAACTGTTTTTT
TRBV12-5	.	TRBJ2-4	.	CASDPCLLEGQYF	TGTGCTAGTGATCCTTGTCTATTGGAGGGTCAGTACTTC
TRBV9	.	TRBJ1-3	.	CASSVDSSGNTIYF	TGTGCCAGCAGCGTAGACAGCTCTGGAAACACCATATATTTT
TRBV18	many	TRBJ1-1	.	CASSAGSMNTEAFF	TGTGCCAGCTCGGCAGGGTCTATGAACACTGAAGCTTTCTTT
TRBV27	.	TRBJ1-5	.	CASSLSGGRNQPQHF	TGTGCCAGCAGTTTATCGGGGGGGAGAAATCAGCCCCAGCATTTT
TRBV4-2	.	TRBJ1-3	.	CASSQAQGNTIYF	TGTGCCAGCAGCCAAGCCCAGGGAAACACCATATATTTT
TRBV30	.	TRBJ2-5	TRBD2	CAWSFTRTSGLQETQYF	TGTGCCTGGAGTTTCACTAGGACTAGCGGACTCCAAGAGACCCAGTACTTC
TRBV3-1/TRBV3-2	.	TRBJ2-3	TRBD2	CASRASGVTDTQYF	TGTGCCAGCAGGGCTAGCGGGGTAACAGATACGCAGTATTTT
TRBV5-1	.	TRBJ2-7	.	CASRSDGGYEQYF	TGCGCCAGCAGATCGGACGGAGGCTACGAGCAGTACTTC
TRBV25-1	.	TRBJ2-7	.	CASSDISYEQYF	TGTGCCAGCAGCGACATCAGCTACGAGCAGTACTTC
TRBV5-1	once	TRBJ2-7	.	CASSLVMAERNEQYF	TGCGCCAGCAGCTTGGTCATGGCCGAAAGAAACGAGCAGTACTTC
TRBV7-9	.	TRBJ1-2	.	CASSEIRGDSGGGYTF	TGTGCCAGCAGCGAAATCCGAGGGGACTCAGGAGGAGGCTACACCTTC
TRBV27	.	TRBJ2-7	.	CASWAPETYEQYF	TGTGCCAGCTGGGCCCCTGAAACCTACGAGCAGTACTTC
TRBV6-5	.	TRBJ2-7	TRBD1	CASSTGTGQYEQYF	TGTGCCAGCAGCACCGGGACAGGGCAATACGAGCAGTACTTC
TRBV2	.	TRBJ1-1	.	CASMISRGNTEAFF	TGTGCCAGCATGATTTCCCGGGGGAACACTGAAGCTTTCTTT
TRBV6-5	.	TRBJ2-4	TRBD1	CASKPDRVVKNIQYF	TGTGCCAGCAAACCCGACAGGGTAGTCAAAAACATTCAGTACTTC
TRBV19	.	TRBJ1-5	.	CASRSITGLNQPQHF	TGTGCCAGTAGGTCTATTACAGGTCTGAATCAGCCCCAGCATTTT
TRBV5-6	.	TRBJ1-6	TRBD1	CASSFLGTVNSPLHF	TGTGCCAGCAGCTTTCTCGGGACAGTAAATTCACCCCTCCACTTT
TRBV18	.	TRBJ2-3	.	CASSQPGHSTDTQYF	TGTGCCAGCTCTCAACCGGGACACTCGACAGATACGCAGTATTTT